This passage covers 24 T cell receptor beta chains from one sample sequenced in a study of T cells after yellow fever vaccination (dated by TCRdb to between 2019 and 2020). The meaning of the sample's treatment or condition label: live attenuated yellow fever vaccine strain. Library prep was done by 5' RACE. These reads were obtained on an Illumina HiSeq 2500. TCRdb redid the processing of the public reads, applying fastp at Q25 and MiXCR, and retained in-frame beta chains. Entries are consolidated by CDR3 protein sequence, retaining the most common genes and DNA. The sample data list approximately 550,000 distinct CDR3 sequences, and over 15% of these were observed just once. Of the sample, roughly 13% falls within the top ten clones. Here the sequenced sample was PBMCs, taken 15 days after the yellow fever booster vaccination. The receptor source for this set is a man younger than 40 who received the YFV17D yellow fever vaccine.

A few counts support this clonotype. J is TRBJ1-5 and V is TRBV7-9; D gene ambiguous. CDR3 length equals 14 residues. V was shortened by 4 bases and J by 0 bases, with 7 bases between the two germline ends. Germline CDR1 SEHNR, CDR2 FQNEAQ (reference sequence). The CDR3 spells CASSSSGSNQPQHF. CDR3 DNA sequence: TGTGCCAGCAGCTCCTCAGGTAGCAATCAGCCCCAGCATTTT.

The chain employs TRBV28 and TRBJ2-7; 9 bases agree with TRBD1. The germline V gene encodes CDR1 MDHEN and CDR2 SYDVKM. V was clipped by 5 bases and J by 3 bases; unmatched bases: 5. This CDR3 has 14 residues. The chain's CDR3 is CASSIQGAFYEQYF. CDR3 DNA: TGTGCCAGCAGTATACAGGGGGCTTTCTACGAGCAGTACTTC.

This clonotype has just a few counts. The rearrangement uses TRBV7-9 and TRBJ1-1; D is ambiguous. V was shortened by 5 bases and J by 10 bases, with 17 bases between the two germline ends. The V gene's germline CDR1 is SEHNR and CDR2 FQNEAQ (reference sequence). The CDR3 consists of 13 residues. The CDR3 DNA sequence: TGTGCCAGCAGCCCCTACAACGGGGTGGGAGCTTTCTTT. Translated, it gives CASSPYNGVGAFF.

This clonotype was observed many times. The chain joins TRBV10-3 to TRBJ2-1, with TRBD2 matching 12 bases. The CDR3 is 15 residues long. Trimming at V came to 6 bases and at J to 6 bases, leaving 6 bases not matched to a gene. Germline loops: CDR1 ENHRY, CDR2 SYGVKD. In DNA, the CDR3 is TGTGCCATCAGCGCCGGGACTAGCGGGTTCAATGAGCAGTTCTTC. Translation gives CAISAGTSGFNEQFF.

In this sample, this clonotype turned up a few times. The chain links TRBV3-1 to TRBJ2-7; maybe TRBD1 (5 bases). Between the trimmed V and J ends, which lost 4 bases and 6 bases, there was a span of 13 bases. The CDR3 runs to 13 residues. Germline lookup yields CDR1 LGHDT and CDR2 YNNKEL (reference sequence). The CDR3 region has the DNA TGTGCCAGCAGCCTACGACAGACGCGCGAGCAGTACTTC. Amino acids: CASSLRQTREQYF.

The CDR3 here is CSAHPTSGAYNEQFF. For the CDR3, the DNA is TGCAGTGCCCACCCAACTAGCGGGGCGTACAATGAGCAGTTCTTC. The chain carries TRBV20-1 and TRBJ2-1; 10 nucleotides agree with TRBD2. The junction had 9 bases not matched to a gene; V was cut back by 6 bases and J by 4 bases. CDR3 length: 15 amino acids. CDR1 and CDR2 (germline): DFQATT, SNEGSKA (reference sequence).

The gene calls are TRBV20-1 and TRBJ2-5; D assignment may be TRBD1 or TRBD2 (5 bases each). Germline CDR1 DFQATT, CDR2 SNEGSKA (reference sequence). V was cut by 5 bases and J by 0 bases, with 13 bases left in between. The CDR3 has 14 amino acids. CDR3 region: CSAYGGRDQETQYF. In nucleotides, the CDR3 is TGCAGTGCTTATGGGGGACGAGACCAAGAGACCCAGTACTTC.

The chain uses TRBV20-1 and TRBJ2-3, with 7 bases matching TRBD1. CDR1 and CDR2 (germline): DFQATT, SNEGSKA (reference sequence). The ends lost 0 bases at V and 2 bases at J; junction bases unmatched: 5. CDR3 size: 15 residues. The DNA of the CDR3 is TGCAGTGCTAGAGAAGGACAGGACTCCACAGATACGCAGTATTTT. Translation gives CSAREGQDSTDTQYF.

The chain employs TRBV4-2 and TRBJ2-1; 11 positions agree with TRBD2. The CDR3 runs to 15 residues. J was trimmed by 6 bases and V by 1 base; bases with no gene match: 2. The germline CDR1 and CDR2 sequences are LGHNA and YNFKEQ. CDR3: CASSQAGTSGNEQFF. The CDR3 DNA sequence: TGTGCCAGCAGCCAAGCCGGGACTAGCGGCAATGAGCAGTTCTTC.

J is TRBJ1-1 and V is TRBV7-2; no definite D call. There are 13 residues in the CDR3. Germline CDR1 is SGHTA and CDR2 is FQGNSA. Trimming removed 5 bases at V and 2 bases at J, with 9 bases between. Here the CDR3 DNA reads TGTGCCAGCAGCCTCCACATAAACACTGAAGCTTTCTTT. Translating gives CASSLHINTEAFF. Using reference TRBV7-2 and TRBJ1-1 for the parts outside the CDR3, the full variable domain is GAGVSQSPSNKVTEKGKDVELRCDPISGHTALYWYRQSLGQGLEFLIYFQGNSAPDKSGLPSDRFSAERTGGSVSTLTIQRTQQEDSAVYLCASSLHINTEAFFGQGTRLTVV.

The genes are TRBV5-5 and TRBJ1-4; tentative D call: TRBD1 (6 bases). V gave up 7 bases and J gave up 13 bases, with 14 bases separating them. Germline lookup yields CDR1 SGHKS and CDR2 YYEKEE (reference sequence). The CDR3 covers 11 residues. The CDR3 DNA reads as TGTGCCAGCCTTAGACAGGTCGGACTGTTTTTT. This sequence encodes CASLRQVGLFF.

This chain links TRBV7-9 with TRBJ1-5, with D hard to call. The V end was cut by 2 bases, the J end by 1 base, with 6 bases between. This CDR3 contains 14 residues. Looked up from germline, CDR1 is SEHNR and CDR2 is FQNEAQ (reference sequence). The chain's CDR3 is CASSLFGSNQPQHF. In nucleotides, the CDR3 is TGTGCCAGCAGCTTATTCGGCAGCAATCAGCCCCAGCATTTT. The whole variable domain, filled in from reference TRBV7-9 and TRBJ1-5, reads DTGVSQNPRHKITKRGQNVTFRCDPISEHNRLYWYRQTLGQGPEFLTYFQNEAQLEKSRLLSDRFSAERPKGSFSTLEIQRTEQGDSAMYLCASSLFGSNQPQHFGDGTRLSIL.

Only a few counts were recorded for this clonotype. The chain carries TRBV28 and TRBJ2-7; D is unclear. The V and J ends lost 6 bases and 1 base respectively, with 10 bases between them. Germline V gene sequence: CDR1 MDHEN, CDR2 SYDVKM. The CDR3 is made up of 13 amino acids. The CDR3: CASRKGLSYEQYF. The CDR3 nucleotides read TGTGCCAGCAGGAAAGGCCTTTCCTACGAGCAGTACTTC.

This clonotype has only a few counts. The CDR3: CSAYREFAAFF. CDR3 sequence (DNA): TGCAGCGCCTACAGGGAGTTTGCAGCTTTCTTT. The V call is TRBV29-1, the J call TRBJ1-1; D is perhaps TRBD1 (6 bases). Trimming left V 7 bases short and J 10 bases short, with 16 bases between. Germline assignment: CDR1 SQVTM and CDR2 ANQGSEA. The CDR3 runs to 11 residues.

This clonotype was seen more than once but under ten times. This chain connects TRBV7-8 to TRBJ2-7; the D is unclear. V shed 1 base and J shed 4 bases, with 17 bases lying between them. The CDR3 is made up of 16 amino acids. CDR1 and CDR2 (germline): SGHVS, FQNEAQ. The CDR3 sequence is CASSLGRRNRPYEQYF. The CDR3 region has the DNA TGTGCCAGCAGCTTAGGGCGGCGAAATAGACCGTACGAGCAGTACTTC.

This clonotype was detected a few times. This chain joins TRBV12-3 or TRBV12-4 and TRBJ2-1; TRBD2 matches 9 bases. V gave up 3 bases and J gave up 2 bases; unmatched junction bases: 2. The CDR3 has 15 residues. This CDR3 reads CASSFASGAYNEQFF. CDR3 sequence (DNA): TGTGCCAGCAGTTTTGCTAGCGGGGCCTACAATGAGCAGTTCTTC.

The J gene is TRBJ2-1, the V gene TRBV20-1, with 9 bases that match TRBD2. Germline lookup yields CDR1 DFQATT and CDR2 SNEGSKA (reference sequence). Losses at the gene ends were 4 bases for V and 10 bases for J; bases not matched to a gene: 5. CDR3 size: 12 residues. The DNA of the CDR3 is TGCAGTGCTACCCTTCTAGCGGGAGAGCAGTTCTTC. This codes for CSATLLAGEQFF.

The chain uses TRBV6-5 and TRBJ2-5; TRBD1 might be the D (5 bases). The germline V gene has CDR1 MNHEY and CDR2 SVGAGI. The germline V and J ends were trimmed by 5 bases and 7 bases, with 11 bases remaining between them. This CDR3 contains 12 residues. The CDR3 nucleotides are TGTGCCAGCAGTCGGCAGGGTGGGACCCAGTACTTC. Translation: CASSRQGGTQYF.

The DNA for the CDR3 is TGTGCCATCAGTGATTCGGGTGAATACGAGCAGTACTTC. This sequence encodes CAISDSGEYEQYF. The chain has TRBV10-3 and TRBJ2-7; D unresolved. There are 13 residues in the CDR3. CDR1 and CDR2 (germline): ENHRY, SYGVKD. Trimming stripped 3 bases from V and 4 bases from J, with 10 bases between.

A few counts support this clonotype. This chain joins TRBV7-9 and TRBJ2-7; D is ambiguous. Germline CDR1 is SEHNR and CDR2 is FQNEAQ (reference sequence). The CDR3 sequence is 14 residues long. V dropped 6 bases and J dropped 0 bases, with 12 bases sitting between them. The CDR3 DNA reads as TGTGCCAGCAGTCCCGTAACGGGCTCCTACGAGCAGTACTTC. Protein: CASSPVTGSYEQYF.

A few counts support this clonotype. V usage is TRBV7-2 and J usage is TRBJ2-4, with D possibly being TRBD1 (7 bases). V dropped 1 base and J dropped 6 bases, with 13 bases sitting between them. Germline CDR1 reads SGHTA; CDR2 reads FQGNSA. The CDR3 extends over 15 amino acids. The DNA for the CDR3 is TGTGCCAGCAGCTTAGGGGGCCAGGGGGGAAACATTCAGTACTTC. Protein: CASSLGGQGGNIQYF.

This clonotype showed up just a few times. This chain connects TRBV20-1 to TRBJ1-6; 8 bases agree with TRBD1. The germline V gene encodes CDR1 DFQATT and CDR2 SNEGSKA (reference sequence). Trimming removed 4 bases from V and 10 bases from J; junction bases left unmatched: 24. The CDR3 has 19 residues. CDR3 loop: CSAKGTPGQGFLWGSPLHF. CDR3 DNA sequence: TGCAGTGCTAAGGGGACCCCCGGACAGGGCTTTCTTTGGGGCTCACCCCTCCACTTT.

V gene TRBV5-6 combines with J gene TRBJ2-1, with D tentatively TRBD1 (7 bases). This CDR3 has 14 amino acids. Trimming shortened V by 3 bases and J by 6 bases, and 13 bases separated the two germline ends. In germline, CDR1 is SGHDT, CDR2 YYEEEE. The CDR3 here is CASSWTGLTNEQFF. CDR3 DNA sequence: TGTGCCAGCAGCTGGACAGGACTAACCAATGAGCAGTTCTTC.

This clonotype showed up many times. The chain is built from TRBV5-1 and TRBJ2-3, with 10 bases aligning to TRBD2. CDR3 length equals 16 residues. J lost 0 bases, V lost 3 bases, and 4 bases had no gene match. Per germline, CDR1 SGHRS and CDR2 YFSETQ. The CDR3 reads CASSSGLAASTDTQYF. The DNA of the CDR3 is TGCGCCAGCAGCTCCGGACTAGCGGCTAGCACAGATACGCAGTATTTT. The whole variable domain, remainder taken from reference TRBV5-1 and TRBJ2-3, is KAGVTQTPRYLIKTRGQQVTLSCSPISGHRSVSWYQQTPGQGLQFLFEYFSETQRNKGNFPGRFSGRQFSNSRSEMNVSTLELGDSALYLCASSSGLAASTDTQYFGPGTRLTVL.